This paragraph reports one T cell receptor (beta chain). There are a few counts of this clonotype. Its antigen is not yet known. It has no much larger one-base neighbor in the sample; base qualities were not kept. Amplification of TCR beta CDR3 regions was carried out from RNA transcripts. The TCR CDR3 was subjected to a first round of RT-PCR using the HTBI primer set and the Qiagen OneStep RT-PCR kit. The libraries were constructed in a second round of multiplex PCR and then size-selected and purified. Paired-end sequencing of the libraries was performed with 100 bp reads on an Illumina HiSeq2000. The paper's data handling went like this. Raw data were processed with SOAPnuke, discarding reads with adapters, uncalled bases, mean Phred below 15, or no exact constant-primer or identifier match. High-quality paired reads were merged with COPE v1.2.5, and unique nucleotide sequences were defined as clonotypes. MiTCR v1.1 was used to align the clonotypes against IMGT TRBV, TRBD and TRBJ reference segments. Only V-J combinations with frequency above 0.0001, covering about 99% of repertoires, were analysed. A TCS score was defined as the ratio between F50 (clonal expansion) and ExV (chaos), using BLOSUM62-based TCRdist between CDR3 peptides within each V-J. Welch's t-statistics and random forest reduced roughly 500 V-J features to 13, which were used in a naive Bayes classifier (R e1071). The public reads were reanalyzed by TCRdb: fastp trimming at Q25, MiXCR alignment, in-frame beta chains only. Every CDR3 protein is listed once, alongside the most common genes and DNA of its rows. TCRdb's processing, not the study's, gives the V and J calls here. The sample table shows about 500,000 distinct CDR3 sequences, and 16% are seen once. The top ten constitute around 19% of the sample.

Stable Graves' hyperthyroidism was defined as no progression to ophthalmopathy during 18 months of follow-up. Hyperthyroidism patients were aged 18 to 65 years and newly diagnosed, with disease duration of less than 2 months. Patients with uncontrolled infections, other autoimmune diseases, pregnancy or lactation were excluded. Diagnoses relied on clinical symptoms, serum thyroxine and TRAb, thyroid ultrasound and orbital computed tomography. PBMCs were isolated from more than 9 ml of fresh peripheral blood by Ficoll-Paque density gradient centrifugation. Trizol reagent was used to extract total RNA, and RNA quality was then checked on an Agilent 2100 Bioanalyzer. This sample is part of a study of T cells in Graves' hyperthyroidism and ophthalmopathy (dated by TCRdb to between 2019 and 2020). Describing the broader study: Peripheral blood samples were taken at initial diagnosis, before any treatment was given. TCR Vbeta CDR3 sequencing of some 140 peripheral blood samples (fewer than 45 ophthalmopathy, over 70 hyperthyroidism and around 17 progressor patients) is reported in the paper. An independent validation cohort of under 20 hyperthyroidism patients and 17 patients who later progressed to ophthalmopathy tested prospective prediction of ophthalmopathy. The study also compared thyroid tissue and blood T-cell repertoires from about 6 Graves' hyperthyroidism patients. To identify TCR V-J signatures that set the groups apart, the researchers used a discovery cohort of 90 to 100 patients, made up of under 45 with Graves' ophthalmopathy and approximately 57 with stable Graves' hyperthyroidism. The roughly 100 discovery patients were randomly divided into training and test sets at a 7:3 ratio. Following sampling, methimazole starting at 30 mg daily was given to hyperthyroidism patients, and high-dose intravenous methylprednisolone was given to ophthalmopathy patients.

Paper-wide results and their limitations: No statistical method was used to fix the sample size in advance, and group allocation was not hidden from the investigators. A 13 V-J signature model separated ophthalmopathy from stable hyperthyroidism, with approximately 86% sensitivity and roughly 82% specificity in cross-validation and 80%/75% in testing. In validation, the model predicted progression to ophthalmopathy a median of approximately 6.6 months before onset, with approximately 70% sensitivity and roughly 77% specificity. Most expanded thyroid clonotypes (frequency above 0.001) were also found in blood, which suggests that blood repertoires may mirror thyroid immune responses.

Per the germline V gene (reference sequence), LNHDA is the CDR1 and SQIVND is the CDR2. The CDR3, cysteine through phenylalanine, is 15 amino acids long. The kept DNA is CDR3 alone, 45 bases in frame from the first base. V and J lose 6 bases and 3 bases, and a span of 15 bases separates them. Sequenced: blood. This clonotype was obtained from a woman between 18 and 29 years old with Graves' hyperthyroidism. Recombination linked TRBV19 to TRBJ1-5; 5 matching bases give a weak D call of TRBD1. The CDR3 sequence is CASSPLGPDNQPQHF. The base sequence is TGTGCCAGTAGCCCCCTGGGGCCGGACAATCAGCCCCAGCATTTT.